This T cell receptor (beta chain) was found in a study of blood T cell repertoires in COVID-19. Across the study: Collection of acute and convalescent COVID-19 samples took place in the United States, Italy and Spain. The analysed material was cDNA or gDNA that came from T cells, B-cell-depleted T cells, or PBMCs.

The CDR3 covers 13 residues. The V gene lost 7 bases and the J gene lost 0 bases, with 7 bases spanning the gap. Germline CDR1 SEHNR, CDR2 FQNEAQ (reference sequence). Methods used by the authors: Cell counts per sample came from amplifying reference gene primers. Repertoires were generated with immunoSEQ multiplex PCR, while TCRdb's copy carries only in-frame clones and drops some. D and trimming were read from the DNA, whereas the V and J calls and clone size are those reported in that table. There are fewer than 55,000 clones in the sample; under 70% occur only once, and about 9% lies in the top ten.

The chain carries TRBV7-9 and TRBJ1-3; D not certain. Sequenced: peripheral blood. The source of this sequence is a woman aged 65 to 85 with acute or convalescent COVID-19. CDR3 sequence reads: CASTTGSGNTIYF. The CDR3 DNA reads as TGTGCCAGCACCACGGGCTCTGGAAACACCATATATTTT.